This TCR beta chain originates from a study of T cell changes during pregnancy in multiple sclerosis. Profiled with immunoSEQ multiplex PCR; TCRdb holds only in-frame clones, not every one. The sample gives around 61,000 clones, 87% of which show up once; roughly 5.3% is in the top ten. The CDR3 consists of 15 residues. CDR1 and CDR2 from the germline V gene are LGHNA and YNFKEQ. Trimming removed 1 base at V and 5 bases at J, with 11 bases between. The sequenced material came from peripheral blood from another person, used as feeder cells. The receptor was derived from a human donor whose cells served as feeder cells for cultures in a pregnancy study. V gene TRBV4-2 combines with J gene TRBJ1-4; tentatively, D is TRBD1 (5 bases). In nucleotides, the CDR3 is TGTGCCAGCAGCCAAGCCAGGGCAGAAAATGAAAAACTGTTTTTT. This codes for CASSQARAENEKLFF.